The present T cell receptor (beta chain) was sequenced within a study of shared clonotypes between healthy human individuals (dated by TCRdb to about 2020). Turning to the overall study: The cohort comprised a couple of women and a few men aged 18 to 49 years. Per donor, three plates each were used for CD4 naive and CD4 memory, two for CD8 naive, and one for CD8 memory. Blood TCR repertoires of a handful of healthy adults were deeply sequenced to estimate repertoire size and the extent of clonotype sharing between individuals. Different laboratories and diverse techniques were used to prepare libraries and sequence TCR repertoires, to increase sequencing depth and limit assay-specific biases. Leukapheresis yielded between about 0.8 and 8.9 billion PBMCs per donor.

CD8 naive samples consisted of CD45RO-negative cells that were positively selected for CCR7, yielding a CD45RA+CCR7+ population without TemRA cells. Healthy HIV-negative adults with no recently reported acute infections or vaccinations were included as donors. All donors were Caucasian adults living in Nashville, Tennessee, USA. After blood collection by leukapheresis, PBMCs were isolated using Ficoll-Histopaque density gradient centrifugation and then cryopreserved in the vapor phase of liquid nitrogen. Analytical flow cytometry was used to check the purity and quantity of every magnetically sorted T cell population. Each sorted fraction had its genomic DNA isolated and then quantified by UV absorbance on a Nanodrop 2000c. Using the deep immunoSEQ assay, TCR CDR3 regions were amplified from genomic DNA by multiplex PCR. Genomic DNA extracted from each cell subset was distributed evenly over all wells of several immunoSEQ 96-well plates, and each plate served as one replicate. For sorted subsets, approximately 200 ng of genomic DNA, equivalent to around 29,000 T cell genomes, went into each replicate PCR. The purified libraries were quantified using a Qubit 3.0 fluorometer, sized with a Bioanalyzer 2100, and then quantified again using the KAPA Library Quantification kit. Every immunoSEQ 96-well plate was sequenced on a separate single-read 150-cycle Illumina NextSeq 550 flow cell. As for the original processing: The immunoSEQ output contained only junctional sequences without quality scores, so filtering could not match that applied to full-length reads. To assign V/J genes and CDR3, sequences were annotated against IMGT germline references using PyIR, a Python wrapper for IgBLAST v1.9. Reads were removed for weak V/J assignments (E-value above 1e-6), missing CDR3, stop codons, out-of-frame junctions, or ambiguous translated residues. V3J clonotypes were defined as sequences sharing an identical inferred V gene, J gene, and CDR3 amino acid sequence. The percentage overlap between two repertoires was calculated by dividing the number of shared unique clonotypes by the size of the smaller repertoire. Richness of each repertoire was evaluated using RTK rarefaction, the Chao1 estimator, and Recon v2.1 estimates of unobserved clonotypes. For all TCRbeta clonotypes obtained by the gDNA method from several donors, generation probabilities were computed with OLGA. Sourced from immuneACCESS, this table was stored by TCRdb with only in-frame sequences that have V and J called. A share of the clones is absent; for the studies checked, an unresolved V gene accounts for under half, and the remainder has no known explanation. That table furnishes V, J and clone size, whereas the DNA furnished D and trimming. This sample lists about 2.2 million clones; just over 90% were detected once. The top ten clonotypes cover more than 1.5% of the sample.

Points the paper makes about the study in general: Larger estimated clonotype richness was generally found for naive subsets than for memory subsets. Incomplete sequencing was indicated by rarefaction of sorted-subset datasets, despite the large sequencing depth. Pairwise subsampling indicated that sequencing depth was expected to affect the degree of clonotype sharing among donors. Sampling was restricted to blood, and TCR repertoires in tissues likely differ from the TCR repertoires found in blood. Because the study included a small number of donors, the genetic and exposure-history diversity represented was limited. Sharing across four donors was observed for approximately 4.6% of naive CD4, about 4% of naive CD8, 2.3% of memory CD4, and about 0.4% of memory CD8 clonotypes. Clonotypes shared by all four sorted-subset donors showed higher generation probabilities than non-shared clonotypes.

Note on this clone: What antigen it recognizes has not been identified. No much larger clonotype is one base removed from it; base qualities were not supplied.

Here V drops 2 bases and J drops 5 bases, and the junction holds 11 bases not matched to any gene. CDR1 and CDR2 are drawn from the germline V gene (reference sequence): MNHEY, SMNVEV. The CDR3 has 17 amino acids, counting the end cysteine and phenylalanine. The kept DNA is CDR3 alone, 51 bases in frame from the first base. The chain is made from TRBV27 and TRBJ2-7, and TRBD2 matches 11 of the central bases. The sequence was obtained from a young man in good health. Some clones in this sample may be carry-over from other donors' samples. The sequencing sample was made of naive CD8+ T cells from PBMCs. Explained via the paper, the cell subset or site label denotes: CD45RA+CCR7+. At the DNA level, the sequence is TGTGCCAGCAGTTTAGGCCTAGCGGGAGGCCGAATCCACGAGCAGTACTTC. Its coded protein is CASSLGLAGGRIHEQYF.